This T cell receptor beta chain came from a study of T cell responses to AZD1222 COVID-19 vaccine. Only in-frame clones appear in the TCRdb table, and some are missing; sequencing was by immunoSEQ multiplex PCR. The table shows tens of thousands of clones, with 70% to 90% occurring only once. This TCR derives from an adult who received the AZD1222 COVID-19 vaccine. The sequences come from peripheral blood, collected 28 days after the second AZD1222 dose.

The CDR3 DNA follows: TGTGCCAGCCGCCCCCCAGGGGGGCAAGACAATGAGCAGTTCTTC. It codes for CASRPPGGQDNEQFF. The V call is TRBV9, the J call TRBJ2-1, with D possibly matching TRBD1 (7 bases). The germline CDR1 and CDR2 sequences are SGDLS and YYNGEE. V lost 7 bases and J 5 bases, leaving 19 bases between the germline ends. This CDR3 comprises 15 residues.